This T cell receptor beta chain was recorded in a study of blood T cell repertoires in COVID-19. Study information: The study drew acute and convalescent COVID-19 samples from the United States, Italy and Spain.

Clones were read by immunoSEQ multiplex PCR, and TCRdb kept only the in-frame ones, dropping some. This sample has about 230,000 clones, with around four fifths found just once. This receptor was taken from a man of 80 years or more with acute or convalescent COVID-19. The sequenced sample consisted of peripheral blood.

Here the CDR3 reads CASSADRPPNYGYTF. The CDR3 DNA reads as TGTGCCAGCAGTGCGGACAGACCGCCTAACTATGGCTACACCTTC. The chain is built from TRBV28 and TRBJ1-2; D is perhaps TRBD1 (6 bases). Germline V gives CDR1 MDHEN, CDR2 SYDVKM. The CDR3 consists of 15 residues. Between the trimmed V and J ends, which lost 5 bases and 0 bases, there was a span of 13 bases.